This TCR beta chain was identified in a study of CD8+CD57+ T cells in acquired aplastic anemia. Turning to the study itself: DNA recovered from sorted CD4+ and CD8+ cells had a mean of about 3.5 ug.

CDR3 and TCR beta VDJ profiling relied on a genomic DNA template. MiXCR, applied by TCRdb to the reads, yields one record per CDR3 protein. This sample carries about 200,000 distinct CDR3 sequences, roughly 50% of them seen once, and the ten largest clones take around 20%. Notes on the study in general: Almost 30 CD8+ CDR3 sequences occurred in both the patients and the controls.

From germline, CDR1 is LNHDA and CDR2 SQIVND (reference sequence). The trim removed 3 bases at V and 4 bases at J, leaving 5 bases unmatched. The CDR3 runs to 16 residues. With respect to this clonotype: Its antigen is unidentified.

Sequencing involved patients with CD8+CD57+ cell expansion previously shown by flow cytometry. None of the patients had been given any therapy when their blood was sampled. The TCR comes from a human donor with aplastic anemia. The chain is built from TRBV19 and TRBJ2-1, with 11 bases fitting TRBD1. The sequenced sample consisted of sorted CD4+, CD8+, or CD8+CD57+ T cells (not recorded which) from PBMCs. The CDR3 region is CASSIPGTGGYNEQFF. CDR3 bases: TGTGCCAGTAGTATCCCCGGGACAGGGGGATACAATGAGCAGTTCTTC.